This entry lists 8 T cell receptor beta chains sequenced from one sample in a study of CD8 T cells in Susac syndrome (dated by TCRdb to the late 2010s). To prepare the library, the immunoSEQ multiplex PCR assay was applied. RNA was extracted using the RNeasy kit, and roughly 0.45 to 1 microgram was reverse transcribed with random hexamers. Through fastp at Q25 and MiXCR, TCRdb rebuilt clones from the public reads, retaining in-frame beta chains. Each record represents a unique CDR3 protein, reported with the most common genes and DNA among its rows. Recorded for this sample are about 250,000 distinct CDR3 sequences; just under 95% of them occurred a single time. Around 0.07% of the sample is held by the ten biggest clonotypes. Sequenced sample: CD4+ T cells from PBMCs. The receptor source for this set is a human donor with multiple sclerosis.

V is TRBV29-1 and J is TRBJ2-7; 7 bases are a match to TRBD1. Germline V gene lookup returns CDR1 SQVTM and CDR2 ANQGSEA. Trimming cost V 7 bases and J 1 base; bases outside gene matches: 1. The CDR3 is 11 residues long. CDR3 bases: TGCAGCGGCAGGGGGTCCTACGAGCAGTACTTC. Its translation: CSGRGSYEQYF.

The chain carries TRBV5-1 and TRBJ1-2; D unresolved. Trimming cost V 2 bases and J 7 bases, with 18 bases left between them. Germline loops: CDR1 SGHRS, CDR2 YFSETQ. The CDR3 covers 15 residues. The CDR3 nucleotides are TGCGCCAGCAGCTTCCTGACGGATGCCGTTGGTGGCTACACCTTC. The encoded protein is CASSFLTDAVGGYTF.

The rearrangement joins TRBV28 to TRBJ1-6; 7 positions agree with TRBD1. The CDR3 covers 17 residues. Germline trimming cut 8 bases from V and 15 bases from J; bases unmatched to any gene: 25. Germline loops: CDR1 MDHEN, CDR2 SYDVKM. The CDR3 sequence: CASCGQVSFGAPGLLHF. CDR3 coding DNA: TGTGCCAGCTGTGGACAGGTGTCCTTTGGGGCCCCGGGTCTCCTCCACTTT. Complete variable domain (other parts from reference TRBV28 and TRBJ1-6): DVKVTQSSRYLVKRTGEKVFLECVQDMDHENMFWYRQDPGLGLRLIYFSYDVKMKEKGDIPEGYSVSREKKERFSLILESASTNQTSMYLCASCGQVSFGAPGLLHFGNGTRLTVT.

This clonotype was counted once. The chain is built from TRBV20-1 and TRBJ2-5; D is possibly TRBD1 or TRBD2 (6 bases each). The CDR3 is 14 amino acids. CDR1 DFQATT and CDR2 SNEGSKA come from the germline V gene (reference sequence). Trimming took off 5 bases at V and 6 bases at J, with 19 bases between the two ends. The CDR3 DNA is TGCAGTGCTCCAATCGGGGGCCCCACCAAGACCCAGTACTTC. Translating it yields CSAPIGGPTKTQYF.

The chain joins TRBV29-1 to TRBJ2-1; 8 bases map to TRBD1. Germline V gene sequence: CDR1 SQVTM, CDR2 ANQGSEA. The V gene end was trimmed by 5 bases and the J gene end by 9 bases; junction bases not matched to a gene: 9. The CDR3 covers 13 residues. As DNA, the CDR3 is TGCAGCGTTAGGTCAGGGGGCGGAGGTGAGCAGTTCTTC. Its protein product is CSVRSGGGGEQFF.

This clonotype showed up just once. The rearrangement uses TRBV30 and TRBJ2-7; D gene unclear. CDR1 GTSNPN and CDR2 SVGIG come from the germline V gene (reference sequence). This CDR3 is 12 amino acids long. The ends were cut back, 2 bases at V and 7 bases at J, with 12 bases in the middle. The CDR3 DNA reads TGTGCCTGGAGTTCCAGGATGGGGGAGCAGTACGTC. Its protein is CAWSSRMGEQYV.

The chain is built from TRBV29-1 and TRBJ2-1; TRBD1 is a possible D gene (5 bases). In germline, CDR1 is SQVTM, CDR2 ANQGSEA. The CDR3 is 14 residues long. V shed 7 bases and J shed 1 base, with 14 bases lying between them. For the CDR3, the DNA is TGCAGCGGGGTTCTAGGGGATTCCTACAATGAGCAGTTCTTC. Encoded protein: CSGVLGDSYNEQFF.

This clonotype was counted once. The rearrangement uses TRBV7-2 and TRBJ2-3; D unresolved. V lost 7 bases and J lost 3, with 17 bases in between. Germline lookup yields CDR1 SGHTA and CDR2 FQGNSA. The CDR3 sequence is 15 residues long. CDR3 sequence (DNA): TGTGCCAGCACCATTGTTCCCGGACCAACAGATACGCAGTATTTT. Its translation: CASTIVPGPTDTQYF.